The 32 T cell receptor beta chains listed next were all sequenced from one sample in a study of OX40 agonist ivuxolimab in advanced cancers. Some clones are missing from TCRdb's copy, which holds only in-frame ones; the method was immunoSEQ multiplex PCR. Seen here are tens of thousands of clones, around 93% observed once, and the top ten hold less than 15%. This specimen was CD4+ or CD8+ T cells sorted from blood, taken in a trial of the OX40 agonist ivuxolimab. Receptor source: an adult with an advanced solid tumor such as melanoma, head and neck, liver or kidney cancer.

V gene TRBV7-8 combines with J gene TRBJ2-7; 9 positions match TRBD1. Germline V gene lookup returns CDR1 SGHVS and CDR2 FQNEAQ. This CDR3 is 15 amino acids long. With 2 bases clipped from V and 3 bases from J, the junction kept 5 bases outside the gene matches. The chain's CDR3 is CASSLTQGALYEQYF. The DNA for the CDR3 is TGTGCCAGCAGCTTAACACAGGGGGCTCTCTACGAGCAGTACTTC.

The rearrangement links TRBV30 to TRBJ2-2; D is unresolved. Trimming removed 2 bases at V and 7 bases at J, with 8 bases between. The CDR3 covers 12 residues. Germline V gene data show CDR1 as GTSNPN and CDR2 as SVGIG (reference sequence). This CDR3 reads CAWSPNYGELFF. CDR3 DNA sequence: TGTGCCTGGAGTCCAAACTACGGGGAGCTGTTTTTT.

In DNA form, the CDR3 reads TGTGCCAGCAGCCCGGGCGGGAGTTACACCGGGGAGCTGTTTTTT. This encodes CASSPGGSYTGELFF. The chain has TRBV9 and TRBJ2-2, with 7 nucleotides matching TRBD2. CDR3 length: 15 residues. V was clipped by 4 bases and J by 3 bases; unmatched bases: 6. CDR1 and CDR2 (germline): SGDLS, YYNGEE.

The J gene is TRBJ2-1, the V gene TRBV5-1; D unclear. V was pared by 4 bases and J by 4 bases, with 9 bases between. This CDR3 is built from 13 residues. Germline CDR1 reads SGHRS; CDR2 reads YFSETQ. The CDR3, as DNA: TGCGCCAGCAGCCCGTCTTCTTACAATGAGCAGTTCTTC. Translated: CASSPSSYNEQFF.

The V call is TRBV13, the J call TRBJ2-4; no definite D call. The V gene lost 4 bases and the J gene lost 0 bases, with 7 bases spanning the gap. CDR3 length: 14 residues. Germline CDR1 is PRHDT and CDR2 is FYEKMQ (reference sequence). The CDR3 is CASSSSLAKNIQYF. CDR3 coding DNA: TGTGCCAGCAGCTCAAGCCTAGCCAAAAACATTCAGTACTTC.

The rearrangement links TRBV29-1 to TRBJ2-1; either TRBD1 or TRBD2 may fit D (6 bases each). The CDR3 has 18 amino acids. Germline loops: CDR1 SQVTM, CDR2 ANQGSEA. Deletions cut 2 bases from V and 4 bases from J, with 24 bases between. The CDR3 sequence: CSVEPRSGDWDLYNEQFF. The CDR3 nucleotides are TGCAGCGTTGAACCCCGGTCAGGGGACTGGGATTTGTACAATGAGCAGTTCTTC.

The J gene is TRBJ2-3, the V gene TRBV6-5, with 11 bases matching TRBD1. Per the germline V gene, CDR1 is MNHEY and CDR2 is SVGAGI. V was clipped by 2 bases and J by 4 bases; unmatched bases: 5. CDR3 length: 16 residues. Written as DNA, the CDR3 is TGTGCCAGCAGTTACGAAGGACAGGGGGCTGCAGATACGCAGTATTTT. It encodes CASSYEGQGAADTQYF.

The rearrangement joins TRBV5-4 to TRBJ2-7, with D tentatively TRBD1 (6 bases). Trimming pared 4 bases from V and 3 bases from J, leaving 14 bases between. The CDR3 consists of 14 residues. Germline V gene data show CDR1 as SGHNT and CDR2 as YYREEE (reference sequence). This chain's CDR3 is CASSPPTGSYEQYF. The CDR3 DNA reads as TGTGCCAGCAGCCCCCCGACAGGAAGCTACGAGCAGTACTTC.

This chain links TRBV9 with TRBJ1-2, with 8 positions matching TRBD1. J was trimmed by 3 bases and V by 3 bases; bases with no gene match: 4. The CDR3 has 14 residues. The germline V gene has CDR1 SGDLS and CDR2 YYNGEE. In DNA, the CDR3 is TGTGCCAGCAGCGCCGGGACAGGTGACTATGGCTACACCTTC. It yields the protein CASSAGTGDYGYTF.

The rearrangement joins TRBV21-1 to TRBJ1-5; TRBD1 is taken as the D call from the table, unchecked against the DNA. TRBV21-1 is classified as a pseudogene. CDR3 length: 15 amino acids. Here the CDR3 reads CASSFKDRVVQPQHF. The CDR3 DNA reads TGTGCCAGCAGCTTCAAGGACAGGGTGGTCCAGCCCCAGCATTTT.

This clone was seen just once. V gene TRBV5-6 combines with J gene TRBJ2-3; D not certain. This CDR3 region has 12 residues. Germline lookup yields CDR1 SGHDT and CDR2 YYEEEE. V gave up 0 bases and J gave up 5 bases, with 4 bases separating them. Here the CDR3 DNA reads TGTGCCAGCAGCTTGGGCGGAGATACGCAGTATTTT. This translates into CASSLGGDTQYF.

The chain carries TRBV6-5 and TRBJ2-2; perhaps TRBD1 as D (5 bases). Trimming pared 7 bases from V and 4 bases from J, leaving 10 bases between. CDR3 size: 13 residues. Germline CDR1 is MNHEY and CDR2 is SVGAGI. CDR3 amino acids: CASTAQVTGELFF. CDR3 nucleotides: TGTGCCAGCACCGCACAGGTCACCGGGGAGCTGTTTTTT.

A remark on this clone: The sample has other DNA sequences that encode this CDR3 too. The chain employs TRBV5-1 and TRBJ1-5; no firm D call. The germline CDR1 and CDR2 sequences are SGHRS and YFSETQ. V was pared by 0 bases and J by 2 bases, with 6 bases between. This CDR3 comprises 14 residues. CDR3 DNA: TGCGCCAGCAGCTTGGAGGGTGGCAATCAGCCCCAGCATTTT. Protein: CASSLEGGNQPQHF.

V and J are TRBV5-1 and TRBJ1-2, with 10 bases matching TRBD1. The CDR3 has 13 residues. Germline V CDR1 and CDR2: SGHRS, YFSETQ. Trimming took 4 bases from V and 8 from J; bases not matched to a gene: 5. As DNA, the CDR3 is TGCGCCAGCAGCGTCGACAGGGGGCAAGGCTACACCTTC. It codes for CASSVDRGQGYTF.

As regards this clone: The sample contains more than one DNA sequence encoding this CDR3. This chain joins TRBV28 and TRBJ1-3; D remains unclear. Per the germline V gene, CDR1 is MDHEN and CDR2 is SYDVKM. The CDR3 runs to 14 residues. Trimming removed 2 bases at V and 0 bases at J, with 5 bases between. CDR3 DNA sequence: TGTGCCAGCAGTTTAGGTAGCTCTGGAAACACCATATATTTT. Its translation: CASSLGSSGNTIYF.

The rearrangement joins TRBV29-1 to TRBJ1-1; D gene unclear. CDR3 size: 13 residues. CDR1 and CDR2 (germline): SQVTM, ANQGSEA. Trimming removed 1 base from V and 6 bases from J, with 12 bases in between. This CDR3 reads CSVEGTPGSEAFF. The CDR3 DNA is TGCAGCGTTGAAGGGACTCCGGGGTCTGAAGCTTTCTTT.

The J gene is TRBJ2-3, the V gene TRBV7-3; D is undetermined. Germline values: CDR1 SGHTA, CDR2 FQGTGA. V shed 4 bases and J shed 2 bases, with 10 bases lying between them. CDR3 length: 14 residues. Here the CDR3 DNA reads TGTGCCAGCAGCTCCTCTGGGTACACAGATACGCAGTATTTT. Its translation: CASSSSGYTDTQYF.

This clone is labeled medium-sized. The chain couples TRBV28 to TRBJ1-1, with D uncertain. Germline values: CDR1 MDHEN, CDR2 SYDVKM. V lost 6 bases and J 6 bases, leaving 14 bases between the germline ends. This CDR3 is 13 amino acids long. The CDR3 nucleotides read TGTGCCAGCAGGGTGCAAGGAATCGCTGAAGCTTTCTTT. This gives the protein CASRVQGIAEAFF.

The chain couples TRBV28 to TRBJ2-6, with D possibly matching TRBD1 (5 bases). The CDR3 totals 15 residues. V was shortened by 5 bases and J by 1 base, with 9 bases between the two germline ends. CDR1 MDHEN and CDR2 SYDVKM come from the germline V gene. CDR3 amino acids: CASSVTVSGANVLTF. The DNA of the CDR3 is TGTGCCAGCAGTGTGACAGTGTCTGGGGCCAACGTCCTGACTTTC. Supplemented by reference TRBV28 and TRBJ2-6, the full variable domain reads DVKVTQSSRYLVKRTGEKVFLECVQDMDHENMFWYRQDPGLGLRLIYFSYDVKMKEKGDIPEGYSVSREKKERFSLILESASTNQTSMYLCASSVTVSGANVLTFGAGSRLTVL.

CDR3 protein: CASSVFGSQETQYF. The CDR3 DNA follows: TGTGCCAGCAGCGTATTCGGGAGCCAAGAGACCCAGTACTTC. The rearrangement joins TRBV9 to TRBJ2-5; the D gene is possibly TRBD2 (6 bases). The V and J ends lost 1 base and 1 base respectively, with 8 bases between them. The CDR3 spans 14 residues. CDR1 and CDR2 from the germline V gene are SGDLS and YYNGEE.

The rearrangement joins TRBV4-1 to TRBJ2-5, with no clear D. CDR3 size: 15 residues. Trimming removed 3 bases at V and 5 bases at J, with 16 bases between. CDR1 and CDR2 (germline): MGHRA, YSYEKL. CDR3 protein: CASSQYLSQMETQYF. CDR3 nucleotide sequence: TGCGCCAGCAGCCAGTATCTTAGTCAAATGGAGACCCAGTACTTC.

The gene calls are TRBV4-1 and TRBJ1-2; possibly TRBD1 for D (5 bases). V was cut by 0 bases and J by 1 base, with 9 bases left in between. The germline CDR1 and CDR2 sequences are MGHRA and YSYEKL. The CDR3 is made up of 15 amino acids. The CDR3 bases are TGCGCCAGCAGCCAAGATCCAGGGAGTAACTATGGCTACACCTTC. Its protein product is CASSQDPGSNYGYTF.

This clone was seen a single time. The V and J genes are TRBV4-1 and TRBJ1-4; D is perhaps TRBD1 (5 bases). The CDR3 loop spans 12 amino acids. Germline V CDR1 and CDR2: MGHRA, YSYEKL. V was trimmed by 0 bases and J by 13 bases, leaving 9 bases between them. The CDR3 here is CASSQDPGILFF. The CDR3 bases are TGCGCCAGCAGCCAAGATCCAGGGATACTGTTTTTT.

V is TRBV5-6 and J is TRBJ2-7, with 9 bases lining up with TRBD1. Germline CDR1 reads SGHDT; CDR2 reads YYEEEE. The CDR3 extends over 15 amino acids. J was trimmed by 3 bases and V by 3 bases; bases with no gene match: 7. CDR3 bases: TGTGCCAGCAGCTCCGATGGACAGGGGAACTACGAGCAGTACTTC. Protein product: CASSSDGQGNYEQYF. The whole variable domain, remainder taken from reference TRBV5-6 and TRBJ2-7, is DAGVTQSPTHLIKTRGQQVTLRCSPKSGHDTVSWYQQALGQGPQFIFQYYEEEERQRGNFPDRFSGHQFPNYSSELNVNALLLGDSALYLCASSSDGQGNYEQYFGPGTRLTVT.

The rearrangement joins TRBV11-3 to TRBJ2-3, with D perhaps TRBD2 (6 bases). The V gene's germline CDR1 is SGHNT and CDR2 YENEEA. The length of the CDR3 is 15 residues. Between the trimmed V and J ends, which lost 5 bases and 6 bases, there was a span of 18 bases. CDR3 loop: CASSTPSDAEDTQYF. The DNA for the CDR3 is TGTGCCAGCAGCACCCCTAGCGACGCGGAGGATACGCAGTATTTT.

The chain employs TRBV2 and TRBJ1-4, with TRBD1 as a possible D gene (6 bases). V lost 0 bases, J lost 8 bases, and 13 bases lay in between. The CDR3 runs to 15 residues. CDR1 and CDR2 from the germline V gene are SNHLY and FYNNEI. CDR3 in amino acids: CASSEAGQSDEKLFF. DNA of the CDR3: TGTGCCAGCAGTGAAGCCGGACAGTCCGACGAAAAACTGTTTTTT.

The CDR3 bases are TGTGCCAGCAGCTTAGCTATGAGGGGACCCGGGGAGCTGTTTTTT. Its translation is CASSLAMRGPGELFF. The rearrangement uses TRBV11-3 and TRBJ2-2, with D possibly called TRBD1 or TRBD2 (5 bases each). CDR1 SGHNT and CDR2 YENEEA come from the germline V gene. The V gene lost 1 base and the J gene lost 6 bases, with 12 bases spanning the gap. This CDR3 spans 15 amino acids.

V gene TRBV4-3 combines with J gene TRBJ2-2; 8 bases line up with TRBD2. Germline trimming cut 0 bases from V and 6 bases from J; bases unmatched to any gene: 3. Germline V lookup: CDR1 LGHNA, CDR2 YSLEER. The CDR3 extends over 15 amino acids. This chain's CDR3 is CASSQDRGGPGELFF. For the CDR3, the DNA is TGCGCCAGCAGCCAAGATCGGGGGGGCCCCGGGGAGCTGTTTTTT.

Only a few counts were recorded for this clone. The chain combines TRBV19 with TRBJ1-5, with D unresolved. V was pared by 5 bases and J by 2 bases, with 7 bases between. Germline-derived CDR1 and CDR2 are LNHDA and SQIVND (reference sequence). The CDR3 runs to 13 residues. The CDR3 region is CASSPWGNQPQHF. CDR3 in DNA: TGTGCCAGTAGTCCCTGGGGCAATCAGCCCCAGCATTTT.

V and J are TRBV30 and TRBJ2-7; TRBD1 agrees at 9 bases. V trimming: 3 bases; J trimming: 6 bases; junction bases outside the gene matches: 3. Germline loops: CDR1 GTSNPN, CDR2 SVGIG (reference sequence). The CDR3 covers 12 residues. CDR3 bases: TGTGCCTGGAGCGGGACAGGGATCGAGCAGTACTTC. It encodes CAWSGTGIEQYF.

The J gene is TRBJ2-2, the V gene TRBV4-1; TRBD1 aligns across 9 bases. CDR1 is MGHRA, CDR2 YSYEKL, per germline. V gave up 4 bases and J gave up 7 bases; unmatched junction bases: 10. The CDR3 length is 16 residues. The CDR3 region has the DNA TGCGCCAGCAGCCTCTCCGGGACAGGGTTAAACGGGGAGCTGTTTTTT. It codes for CASSLSGTGLNGELFF.

This clone showed up just once. The rearrangement links TRBV7-3 to TRBJ2-2; D is undetermined. V was pared by 6 bases and J by 1 base, with 3 bases between. Germline CDR1 and CDR2: SGHTA and FQGTGA. This CDR3 comprises 12 residues. CDR3: CASRGNTGELFF. The CDR3 region has the DNA TGTGCCAGCAGGGGGAACACCGGGGAGCTGTTTTTT.